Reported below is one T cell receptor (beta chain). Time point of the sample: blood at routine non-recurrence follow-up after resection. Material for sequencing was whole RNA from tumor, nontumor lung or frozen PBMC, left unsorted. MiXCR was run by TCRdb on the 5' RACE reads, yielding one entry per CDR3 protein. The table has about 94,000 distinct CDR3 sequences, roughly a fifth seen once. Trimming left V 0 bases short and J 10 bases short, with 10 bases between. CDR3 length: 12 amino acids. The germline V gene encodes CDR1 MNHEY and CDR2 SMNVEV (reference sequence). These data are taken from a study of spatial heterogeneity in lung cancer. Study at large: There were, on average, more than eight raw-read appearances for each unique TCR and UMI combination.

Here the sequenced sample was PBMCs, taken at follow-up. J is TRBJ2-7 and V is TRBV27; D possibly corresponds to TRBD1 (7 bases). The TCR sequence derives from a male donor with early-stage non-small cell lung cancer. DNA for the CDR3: TGTGCCAGCAGTTTATCAGGAGGGGGCCAGTACGTC. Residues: CASSLSGGGQYV.